The sequence of this TCR beta chain was determined in a study of cytomegalovirus exposure and HLA in healthy donors. The study's findings and limits: Accurate prediction of most subjects' HLA-A and HLA-B alleles from TCR beta sequences was reported.

As to this clone: Its antigen is unknown.

It was with 60 Vbeta and 13 Jbeta primers that the PCR ran. Repertoires were generated with immunoSEQ multiplex PCR, while TCRdb's copy carries only in-frame clones and drops some. The sample has roughly 120,000 clones; 79% are singletons. Germline CDR1 is SGHDT and CDR2 is YYEEEE. The V gene end was trimmed by 0 bases and the J gene end by 2 bases; junction bases not matched to a gene: 3. The CDR3 is 15 residues long. This clonotype was obtained from a man aged 25-45 years in good health and CMV-seropositive. V gene TRBV5-6 combines with J gene TRBJ2-5, with 8 positions matching TRBD1. The sequenced sample consisted of PBMCs. The CDR3 here is CASSLGTGIQETQYF. DNA of the CDR3: TGTGCCAGCAGCTTGGGGACAGGGATACAAGAGACCCAGTACTTC.